This T cell receptor beta chain was documented in a study of a mutant IDH1 vaccine in newly diagnosed glioma. Study-level points and caveats: There seemed to be no relation between pseudoprogression and changes in top peripheral T cell clonotypes.

Worth noting for this clone: Its specificity is unknown.

The time point is: week 47, end of study. What each vaccine dose contained was 300 ug of mutant IDH1 20-mer peptide, accompanied by topical imiquimod. Every donor had a new WHO grade 3 or 4 astrocytoma that was IDH1-mutant, with loss of nuclear ATRX. The data were produced by immunoSEQ multiplex PCR, yet TCRdb's version contains in-frame clones alone and is incomplete. In the table there are about 90,000 clones, 85% to 90% of which are singletons. In germline, CDR1 is MNHEY, CDR2 SVGAGI. The CDR3 covers 12 residues. V was cut by 10 bases and J by 1 base, with 5 bases left in between. Material: PBMCs, obtained from a glioma patient whose treatment included an IDH1 peptide vaccine. The rearrangement joins TRBV6-5 to TRBJ2-6; D is uncertain. This TCR was recovered from a woman in her 50s with glioma. The CDR3 loop reads CATVSGANVLTF. CDR3 coding DNA: TGTGCCACCGTGTCTGGGGCCAACGTCCTGACTTTC.